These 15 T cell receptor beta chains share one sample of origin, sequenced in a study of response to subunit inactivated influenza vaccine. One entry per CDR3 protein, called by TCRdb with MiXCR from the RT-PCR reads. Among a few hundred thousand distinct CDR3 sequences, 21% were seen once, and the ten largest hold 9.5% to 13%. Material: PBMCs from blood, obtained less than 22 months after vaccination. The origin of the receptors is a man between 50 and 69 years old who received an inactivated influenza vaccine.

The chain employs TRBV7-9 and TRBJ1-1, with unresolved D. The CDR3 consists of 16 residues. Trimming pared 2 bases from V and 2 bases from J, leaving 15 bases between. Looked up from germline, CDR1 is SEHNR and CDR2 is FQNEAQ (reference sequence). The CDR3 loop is CASSLWKLNGNTEAFF. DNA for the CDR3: TGTGCCAGCAGCTTATGGAAGTTAAACGGAAACACTGAAGCTTTCTTT.

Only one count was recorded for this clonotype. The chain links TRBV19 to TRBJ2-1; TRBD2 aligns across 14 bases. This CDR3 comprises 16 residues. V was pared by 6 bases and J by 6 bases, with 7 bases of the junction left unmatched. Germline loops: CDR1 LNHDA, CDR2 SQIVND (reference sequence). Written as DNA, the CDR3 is TGTGCCAGTAGACGCCCCGGACTAGCGGGAGGCAATGAGCAGTTCTTC. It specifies CASRRPGLAGGNEQFF.

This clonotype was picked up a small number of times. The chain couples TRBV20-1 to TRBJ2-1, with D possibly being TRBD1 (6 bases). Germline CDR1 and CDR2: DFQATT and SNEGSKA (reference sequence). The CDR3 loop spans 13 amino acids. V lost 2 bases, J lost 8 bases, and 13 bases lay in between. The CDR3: CSARSRGADEQFF. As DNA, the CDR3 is TGCAGTGCTAGATCCAGGGGCGCGGATGAGCAGTTCTTC.

The CDR3 bases are TGCAGTGCTAGAAGTTCTAGCGGGAGCTACGAGCAGTACTTC. Its protein is CSARSSSGSYEQYF. J is TRBJ2-7 and V is TRBV20-1, with 10 bases lining up with TRBD2. V lost 2 bases and J lost 3; bases outside the gene matches: 4. Germline-derived CDR1 and CDR2 are DFQATT and SNEGSKA (reference sequence). The CDR3 contains 14 residues.

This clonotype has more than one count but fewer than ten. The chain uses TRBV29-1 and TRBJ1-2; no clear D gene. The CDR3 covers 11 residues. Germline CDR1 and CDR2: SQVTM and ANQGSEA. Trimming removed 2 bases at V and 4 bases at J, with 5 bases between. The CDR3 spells CSVERSYGYTF. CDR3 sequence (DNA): TGCAGCGTTGAAAGGAGCTATGGCTACACCTTC. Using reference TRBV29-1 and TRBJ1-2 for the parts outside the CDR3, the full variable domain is SAVISQKPSRDICQRGTSLTIQCQVDSQVTMMFWYRQQPGQSLTLIATANQGSEATYESGFVIDKFPISRPNLTFSTLTVSNMSPEDSSIYLCSVERSYGYTFGSGTRLTVV.

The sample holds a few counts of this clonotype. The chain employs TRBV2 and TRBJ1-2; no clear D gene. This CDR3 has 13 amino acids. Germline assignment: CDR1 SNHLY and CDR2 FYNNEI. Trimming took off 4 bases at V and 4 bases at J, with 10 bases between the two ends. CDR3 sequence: CASSVKGSYGYTF. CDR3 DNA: TGTGCCAGCAGTGTTAAGGGTAGCTATGGCTACACCTTC. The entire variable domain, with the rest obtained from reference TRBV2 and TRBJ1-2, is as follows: EPEVTQTPSHQVTQMGQEVILRCVPISNHLYFYWYRQILGQKVEFLVSFYNNEISEKSEIFDDQFSVERPDGSNFTLKIRSTKLEDSAMYFCASSVKGSYGYTFGSGTRLTVV.

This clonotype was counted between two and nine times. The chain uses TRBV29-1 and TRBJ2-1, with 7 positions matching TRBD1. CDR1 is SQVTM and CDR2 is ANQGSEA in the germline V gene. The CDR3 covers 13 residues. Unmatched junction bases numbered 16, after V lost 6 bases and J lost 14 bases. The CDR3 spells CSVGTEPIVGKFF. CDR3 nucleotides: TGCAGCGTGGGGACAGAACCAATTGTTGGGAAGTTCTTC.

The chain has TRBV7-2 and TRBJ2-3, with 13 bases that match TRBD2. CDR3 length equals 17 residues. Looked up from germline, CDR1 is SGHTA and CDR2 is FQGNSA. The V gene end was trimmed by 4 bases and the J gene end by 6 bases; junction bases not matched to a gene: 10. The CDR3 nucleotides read TGTGCCAGCAGCTCCCGACTAGCGGGAGGCCTAGTGGATACGCAGTATTTT. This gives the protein CASSSRLAGGLVDTQYF.

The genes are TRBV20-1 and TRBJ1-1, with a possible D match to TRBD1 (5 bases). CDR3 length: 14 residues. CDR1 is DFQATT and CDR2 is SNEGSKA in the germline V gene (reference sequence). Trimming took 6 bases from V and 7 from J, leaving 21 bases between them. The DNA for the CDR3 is TGCAGTGCCTGGGACGCTCAAGGGGACCATGAAGCTTTCTTT. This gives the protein CSAWDAQGDHEAFF.

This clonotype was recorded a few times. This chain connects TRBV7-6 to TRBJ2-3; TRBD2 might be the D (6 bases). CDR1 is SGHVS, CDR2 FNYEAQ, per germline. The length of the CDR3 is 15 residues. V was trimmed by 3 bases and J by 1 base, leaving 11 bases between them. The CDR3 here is CASSFGGSRTDTQYF. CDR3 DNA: TGTGCCAGCAGCTTCGGGGGATCCCGCACAGATACGCAGTATTTT. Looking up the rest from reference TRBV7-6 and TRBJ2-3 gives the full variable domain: GAGVSQSPRYKVTKRGQDVALRCDPISGHVSLYWYRQALGQGPEFLTYFNYEAQQDKSGLPNDRFSAERPEGSISTLTIQRTEQRDSAMYRCASSFGGSRTDTQYFGPGTRLTVL.

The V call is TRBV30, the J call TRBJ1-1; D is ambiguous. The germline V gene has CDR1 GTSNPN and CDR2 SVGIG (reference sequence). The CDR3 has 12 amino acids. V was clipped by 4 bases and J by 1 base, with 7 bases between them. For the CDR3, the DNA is TGTGCCTGGATTTATTGGAACACTGAAGCTTTCTTT. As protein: CAWIYWNTEAFF.

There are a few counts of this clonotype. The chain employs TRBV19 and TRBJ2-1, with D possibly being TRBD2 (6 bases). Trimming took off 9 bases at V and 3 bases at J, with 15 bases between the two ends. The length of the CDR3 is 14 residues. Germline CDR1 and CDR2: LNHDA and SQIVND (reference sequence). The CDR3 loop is CASAGGTFYNEQFF. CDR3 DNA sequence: TGTGCCAGCGCCGGGGGAACCTTCTACAATGAGCAGTTCTTC.

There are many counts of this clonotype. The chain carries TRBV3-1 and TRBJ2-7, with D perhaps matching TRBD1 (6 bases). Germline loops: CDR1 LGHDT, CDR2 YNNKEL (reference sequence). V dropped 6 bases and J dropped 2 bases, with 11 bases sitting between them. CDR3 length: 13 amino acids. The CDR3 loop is CASRPTGTYEQYF. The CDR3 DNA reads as TGTGCCAGCAGGCCGACAGGCACCTACGAGCAGTACTTC.

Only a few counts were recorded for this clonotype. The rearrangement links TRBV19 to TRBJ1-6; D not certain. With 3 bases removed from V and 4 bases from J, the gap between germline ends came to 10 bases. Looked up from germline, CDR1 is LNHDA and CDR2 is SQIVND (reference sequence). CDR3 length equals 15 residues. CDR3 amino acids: CASSISTAYNSPLHF. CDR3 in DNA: TGTGCCAGTAGTATCAGTACTGCTTATAATTCACCCCTCCACTTT.

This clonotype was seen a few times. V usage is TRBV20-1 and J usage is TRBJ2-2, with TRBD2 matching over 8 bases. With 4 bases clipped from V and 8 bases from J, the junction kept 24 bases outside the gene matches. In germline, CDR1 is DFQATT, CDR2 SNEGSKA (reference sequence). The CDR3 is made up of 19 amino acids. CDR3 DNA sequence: TGCAGTGCTAAATACGTTGGTCTAAGCGGGAGCAGGATTAGTGGGGAGCTGTTTTTT. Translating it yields CSAKYVGLSGSRISGELFF.